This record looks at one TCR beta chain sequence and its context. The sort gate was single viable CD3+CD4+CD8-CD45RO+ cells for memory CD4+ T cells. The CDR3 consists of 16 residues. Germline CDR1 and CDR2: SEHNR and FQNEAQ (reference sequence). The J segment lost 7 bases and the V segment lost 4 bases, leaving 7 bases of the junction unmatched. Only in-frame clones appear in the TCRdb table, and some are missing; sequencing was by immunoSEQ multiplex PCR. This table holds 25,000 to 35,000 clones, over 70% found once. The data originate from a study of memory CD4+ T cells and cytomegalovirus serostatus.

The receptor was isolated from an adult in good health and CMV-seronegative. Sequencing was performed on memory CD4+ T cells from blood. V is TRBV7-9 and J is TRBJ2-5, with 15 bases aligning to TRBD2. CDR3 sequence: CASSWTSGGASGTQYF. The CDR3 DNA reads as TGTGCCAGCAGCTGGACTAGCGGGGGGGCGAGTGGGACCCAGTACTTC.